This T cell receptor (beta chain) came from a study of regulatory T cells in long-lasting Graves disease. The study, taken as a whole, reports: TCR diversity was lower in persistent Graves' patients (versus newly diagnosed ones). Under persistent disease, TRBV28, TRBJ1-2 and TRBJ2-5 were used preferentially. Clonotypes that were public and shared totalled 2,741 in persistent patients versus approximately 970 in new patients.

CDR3 length: 12 amino acids. Germline values: CDR1 SGHAT, CDR2 FQNNGV. Time point given: newly diagnosed GD, antithyroid drugs for less than 3 months. PBMCs were the source of the RNA used for TCR sequencing. Peripheral blood, at 8 to 9 milliliters, went into EDTA tubes. HTBI primers from iRepertoire and Arm-PCR of CDR3 regions yielded the TCR beta libraries. TCRdb itself ran the multiplex PCR reads through MiXCR, one entry per CDR3 protein. Of fewer than 350,000 distinct CDR3 sequences listed, about 20% are singletons. Remarks on this clonotype: Its antigen is not known. Given a much more abundant clone one base away, this may be a read error.

The TCR comes from a female donor with Graves disease. The chain carries TRBV11-2 and TRBJ2-1, with TRBD1 identical over 7 bases. The end of the DNA fits TRBJ2-3 better, so the J call may be wrong. The sequencing used peripheral blood mononuclear cells (PBMCs), collected at new diagnosis, from a patient treated with antithyroid drugs. In nucleotides, the CDR3 is TGTGCCGGCAGCGACCGGGACAGACAGCAGTATTTT. Translated, it gives CAGSDRDRQQYF.